This T cell receptor (beta chain) was sequenced during a study of shared clonotypes between healthy human individuals. Per the germline V gene, CDR1 is MDHEN and CDR2 is SYDVKM. Trimming at V came to 3 bases and at J to 7 bases, leaving 9 bases not matched to a gene. The CDR3 has 15 residues. CD45RO-negative, CCR7-positively selected cells formed the naive CD8 fraction, excluding terminally differentiated effector memory CD45RA+ cells. TCRdb's table, derived via immunoSEQ multiplex PCR, lists solely in-frame clones and lacks some. The sample yields about 580,000 clones, roughly 98% seen once. The V call is TRBV28, the J call TRBJ2-1; 7 positions match TRBD1. The sample taken for sequencing was naive CD8+ T cells sorted from blood. The clonotype originates from a man younger than 45 in good health. The CDR3 region is CASSFDRAMPNEQFF. CDR3 nucleotide sequence: TGTGCCAGCAGTTTTGACAGGGCCATGCCGAATGAGCAGTTCTTC.